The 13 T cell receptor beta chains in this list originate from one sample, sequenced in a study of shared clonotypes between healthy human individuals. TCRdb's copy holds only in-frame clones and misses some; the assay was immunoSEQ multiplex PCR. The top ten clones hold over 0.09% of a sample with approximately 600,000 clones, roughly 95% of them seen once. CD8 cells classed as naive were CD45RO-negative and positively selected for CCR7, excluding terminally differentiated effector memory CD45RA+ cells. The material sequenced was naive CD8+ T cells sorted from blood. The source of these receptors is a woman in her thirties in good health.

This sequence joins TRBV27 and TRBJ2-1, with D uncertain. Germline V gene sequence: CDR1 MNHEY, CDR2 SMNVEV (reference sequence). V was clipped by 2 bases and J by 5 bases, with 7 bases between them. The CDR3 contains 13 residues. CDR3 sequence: CASSLRRDNEQFF. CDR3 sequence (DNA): TGTGCCAGCAGTTTAAGGCGTGACAATGAGCAGTTCTTC.

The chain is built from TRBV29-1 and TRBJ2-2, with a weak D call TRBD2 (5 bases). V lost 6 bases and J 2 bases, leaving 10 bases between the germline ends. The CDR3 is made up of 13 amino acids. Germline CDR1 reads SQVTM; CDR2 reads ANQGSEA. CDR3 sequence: CSVLGSNTGELFF. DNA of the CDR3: TGCAGCGTCTTGGGGAGCAACACCGGGGAGCTGTTTTTT.

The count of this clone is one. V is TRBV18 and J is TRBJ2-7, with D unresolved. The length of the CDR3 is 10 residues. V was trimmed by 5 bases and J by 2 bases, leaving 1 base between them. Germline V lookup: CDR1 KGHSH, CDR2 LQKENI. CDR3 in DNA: TGTGCCAGCTCAGCCTACGAGCAGTACTTC. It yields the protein CASSAYEQYF.

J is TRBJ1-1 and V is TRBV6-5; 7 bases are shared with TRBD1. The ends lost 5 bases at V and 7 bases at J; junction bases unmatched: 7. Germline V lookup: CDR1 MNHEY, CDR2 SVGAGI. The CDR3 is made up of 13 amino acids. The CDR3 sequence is CASSKRQGFEAFF. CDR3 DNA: TGTGCCAGCAGTAAAAGACAGGGATTTGAAGCTTTCTTT.

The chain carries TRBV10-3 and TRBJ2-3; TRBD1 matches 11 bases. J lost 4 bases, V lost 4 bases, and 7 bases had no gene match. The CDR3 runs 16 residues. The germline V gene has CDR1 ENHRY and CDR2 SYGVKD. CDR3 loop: CAISGGQGAAPDTQYF. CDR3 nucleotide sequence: TGTGCCATCAGTGGAGGACAGGGGGCAGCCCCAGATACGCAGTATTTT.

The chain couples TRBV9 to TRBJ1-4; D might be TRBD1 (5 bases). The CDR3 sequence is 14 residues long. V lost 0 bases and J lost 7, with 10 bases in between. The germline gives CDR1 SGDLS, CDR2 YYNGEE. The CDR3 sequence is CASSVGGVTEKLFF. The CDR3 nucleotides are TGTGCCAGCAGCGTAGGAGGGGTCACTGAAAAACTGTTTTTT. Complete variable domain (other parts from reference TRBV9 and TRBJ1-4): DSGVTQTPKHLITATGQRVTLRCSPRSGDLSVYWYQQSLDQGLQFLIQYYNGEERAKGNILERFSAQQFPDLHSELNLSSLELGDSALYFCASSVGGVTEKLFFGSGTQLSVL.

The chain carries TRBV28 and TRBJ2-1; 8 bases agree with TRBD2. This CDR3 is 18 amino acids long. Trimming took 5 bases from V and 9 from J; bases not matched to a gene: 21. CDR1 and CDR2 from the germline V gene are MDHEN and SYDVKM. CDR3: CASSPWGIASGSAIEQFF. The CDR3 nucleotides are TGTGCCAGCAGTCCCTGGGGTATCGCCAGCGGGAGTGCCATTGAGCAGTTCTTC.

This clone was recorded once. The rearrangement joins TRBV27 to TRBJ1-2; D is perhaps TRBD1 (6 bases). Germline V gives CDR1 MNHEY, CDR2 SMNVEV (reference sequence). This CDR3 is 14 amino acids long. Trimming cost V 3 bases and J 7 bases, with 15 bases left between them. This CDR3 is CASSFQQGSSGYTF. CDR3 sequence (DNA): TGTGCCAGCAGTTTCCAGCAGGGGAGCTCTGGCTACACCTTC.

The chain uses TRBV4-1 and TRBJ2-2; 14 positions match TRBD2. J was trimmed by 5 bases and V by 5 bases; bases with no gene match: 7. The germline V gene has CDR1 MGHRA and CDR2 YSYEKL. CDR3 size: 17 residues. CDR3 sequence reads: CASSSRLAGGRTGELFF. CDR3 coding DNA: TGCGCCAGCAGCTCCAGACTAGCGGGAGGGCGTACCGGGGAGCTGTTTTTT.

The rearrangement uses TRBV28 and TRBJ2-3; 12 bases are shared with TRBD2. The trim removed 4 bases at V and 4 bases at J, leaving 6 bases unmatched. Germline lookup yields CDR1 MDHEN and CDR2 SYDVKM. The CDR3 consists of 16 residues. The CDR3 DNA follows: TGTGCCAGCAGTTCCCAGACTAGCGGGAGCCCAGATACGCAGTATTTT. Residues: CASSSQTSGSPDTQYF.

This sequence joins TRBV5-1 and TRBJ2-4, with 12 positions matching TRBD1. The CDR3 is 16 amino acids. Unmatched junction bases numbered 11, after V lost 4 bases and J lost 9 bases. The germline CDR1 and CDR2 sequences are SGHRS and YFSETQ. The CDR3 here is CASSPDRDRGQGIQYF. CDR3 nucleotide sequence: TGCGCCAGCAGCCCCGACCGGGACAGGGGGCAGGGCATTCAGTACTTC.

CDR3 amino acids: CASSPSGGGGNTEAFF. CDR3 in DNA: TGCGCCAGCAGCCCGTCGGGGGGAGGGGGGAACACTGAAGCTTTCTTT. The rearrangement uses TRBV4-1 and TRBJ1-1, with D possibly TRBD1 on 6 matching bases. The V and J ends lost 4 bases and 1 base respectively, with 16 bases between them. Germline V gene sequence: CDR1 MGHRA, CDR2 YSYEKL. The CDR3 sequence is 16 residues long.

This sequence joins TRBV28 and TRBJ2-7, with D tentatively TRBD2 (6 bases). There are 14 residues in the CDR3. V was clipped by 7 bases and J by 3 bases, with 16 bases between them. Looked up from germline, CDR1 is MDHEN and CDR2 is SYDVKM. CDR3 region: CASNVGLASYEQYF. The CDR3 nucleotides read TGTGCCAGCAACGTCGGGCTAGCGAGCTACGAGCAGTACTTC.